The T cell receptor (beta chain) described here comes from a study of blood T cell repertoires in COVID-19. Study background: Samples representing acute and convalescent COVID-19 were sourced from the United States, Italy and Spain. Sources were T cells, B-cell-depleted T cells, or PBMCs; the material itself was cDNA or gDNA.

This CDR3 has 15 residues. The germline V gene encodes CDR1 SGHTA and CDR2 FQGNSA. V dropped 4 bases and J dropped 6; count of bases not matched to a gene: 4. As handled by the study authors: Reference gene primer amplification in the assay estimated nucleated cell counts. TCRdb's copy holds only in-frame clones and misses some; the assay was immunoSEQ multiplex PCR. That table gives V, J and clone size, and the DNA gave D and trimming. The sample lists about 130,000 clones, almost 80% occurring once. The sample consisted of peripheral blood. The rearrangement joins TRBV7-2 to TRBJ2-1; 12 nucleotides match TRBD2. The TCR originated in a man in his fifties or sixties who had recovered from COVID-19. This CDR3 reads CASSSQLAGGNEQFF. CDR3 nucleotide sequence: TGTGCCAGCAGCTCCCAACTAGCGGGAGGCAATGAGCAGTTCTTC.